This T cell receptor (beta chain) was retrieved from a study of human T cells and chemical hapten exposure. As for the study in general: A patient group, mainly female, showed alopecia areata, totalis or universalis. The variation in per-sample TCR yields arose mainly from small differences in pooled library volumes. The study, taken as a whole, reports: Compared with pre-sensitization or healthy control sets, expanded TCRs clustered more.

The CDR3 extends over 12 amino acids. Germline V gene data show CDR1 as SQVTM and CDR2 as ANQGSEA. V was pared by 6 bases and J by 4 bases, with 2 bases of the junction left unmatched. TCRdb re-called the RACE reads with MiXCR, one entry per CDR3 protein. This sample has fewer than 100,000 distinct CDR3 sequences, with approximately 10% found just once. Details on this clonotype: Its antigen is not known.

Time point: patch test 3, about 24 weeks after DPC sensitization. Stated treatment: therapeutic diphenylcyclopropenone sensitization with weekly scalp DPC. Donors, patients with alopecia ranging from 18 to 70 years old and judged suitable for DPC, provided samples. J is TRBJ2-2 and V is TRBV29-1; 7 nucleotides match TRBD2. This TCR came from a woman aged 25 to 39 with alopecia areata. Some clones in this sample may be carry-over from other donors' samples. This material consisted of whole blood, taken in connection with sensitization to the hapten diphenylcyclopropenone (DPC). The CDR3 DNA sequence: TGCAGCGTCCCGGGGGGCACCGGGGAGCTGTTTTTT. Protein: CSVPGGTGELFF.